The sequence of this T cell receptor beta chain was determined in a study of T-cell memory formation after mild COVID-19. Study at large: Each donor largely had its own TCR clusters. Study-level findings and limits: Contracting clones localized mainly to CM and EM when CD4+ and mainly to EMRA when CD8+.

Trimming pared 1 base from V and 3 bases from J, leaving 12 bases between. This CDR3 spans 15 amino acids. Germline V lookup: CDR1 MGHRA, CDR2 YSYEKL. 5'RACE with constant-segment primers built TCRalpha and TCRbeta cDNA libraries with UMIs. TCRdb re-derived calls from the 5' RACE reads in MiXCR, one entry per CDR3 protein. The repertoire holds about 240,000 distinct CDR3 sequences, roughly 9.4% seen once, with 20% to 25% in the top ten. In its sample, this clonotype was seen a few times. What it binds is not known. Specimen: PBMCs or a T cell subset sorted from them (not recorded which). The origin of this receptor is a man aged 18 to 30 who had mild COVID-19 (a few samples of this study predate the infection). Cell type and time point are not known. V is TRBV4-1 and J is TRBJ1-1; D uncertain. The chain's CDR3 is CASSQVGGSYTEAFF. CDR3 DNA: TGCGCCAGCAGCCAAGTGGGAGGGTCTTACACTGAAGCTTTCTTT.